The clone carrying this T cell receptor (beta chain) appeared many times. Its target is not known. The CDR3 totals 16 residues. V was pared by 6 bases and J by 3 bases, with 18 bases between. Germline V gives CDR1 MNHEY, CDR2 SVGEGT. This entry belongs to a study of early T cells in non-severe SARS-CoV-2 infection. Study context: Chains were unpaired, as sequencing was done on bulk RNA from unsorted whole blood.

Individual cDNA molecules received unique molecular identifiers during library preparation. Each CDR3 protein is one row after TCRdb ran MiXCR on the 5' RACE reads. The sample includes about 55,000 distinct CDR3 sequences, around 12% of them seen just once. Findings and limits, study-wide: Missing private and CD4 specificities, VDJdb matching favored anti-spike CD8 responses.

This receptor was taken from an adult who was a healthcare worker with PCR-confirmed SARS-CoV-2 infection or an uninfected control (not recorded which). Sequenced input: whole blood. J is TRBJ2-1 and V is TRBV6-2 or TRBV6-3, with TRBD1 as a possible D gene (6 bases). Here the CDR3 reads CASRPGPSRGYNEQFF. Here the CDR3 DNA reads TGTGCCAGCAGGCCGGGGCCAAGCAGGGGCTACAATGAGCAGTTCTTC.